Listed below are T cell receptor beta chains from one sample, sequenced in a study of cytomegalovirus exposure and HLA in healthy donors. The table came from immunoSEQ multiplex PCR; TCRdb's copy has only in-frame clones and leaves some out. This table holds over 15,000 clones, under 90% found once. Sequencing was performed on PBMCs. These receptors were collected from a human donor in good health. The CDR3 runs from the conserved cysteine through the conserved F or W. A D gene is named only where the DNA matches it firmly. Clone size is given for some rows only: seen once, a few or many times, or a class if the clone is expanded.

-	-	TRBV7-2	TRBJ1-1	CASRTYRDTEAFF	TGTGCCAGCAGAACTTACAGGGACACTGAAGCTTTCTTT
-	-	TRBV4-2	TRBJ1-2	CASSQEGGTGAHFGYTF	TGTGCCAGCAGCCAAGAAGGAGGGACCGGCGCCCATTTTGGCTACACCTTC
-	TRBD1	TRBV28	TRBJ1-4	CASSLTGGDEKLFF	TGTGCCAGCAGTTTAACAGGGGGGGATGAAAAACTGTTTTTT
-	-	TRBV15	TRBJ1-3	CATRRLSGNTIYF	TGTGCCACCAGGCGGCTTTCTGGAAACACCATATATTTT
-	TRBD1	TRBV5-1	TRBJ2-2	CASSLSGTDNTGELFF	TGCGCCAGCAGCTTGTCCGGGACAGACAACACCGGGGAGCTGTTTTTT
-	TRBD2	TRBV4-1	TRBJ2-1	CASSQDRGLGGSEQFF	TGCGCCAGCAGCCAAGATCGAGGGCTGGGGGGGAGTGAGCAGTTCTTC
once	TRBD2	TRBV9	TRBJ2-3	CASSTSGATDTQYF	TGTGCCAGTTCGACTAGCGGGGCCACAGATACGCAGTATTTT
-	-	TRBV6-4	TRBJ1-2	CASSDLRQNRYGYTF	TGTGCCAGCAGTGACCTTAGACAGAACCGTTATGGCTACACCTTC
-	TRBD1	TRBV11-2	TRBJ1-1	CASSSSRSRGISTEAFF	TGTGCCAGCAGCTCCAGCAGGTCCAGGGGGATAAGCACTGAAGCTTTCTTT
few	TRBD1	TRBV19	TRBJ1-4	CASSFGTGPEKLFF	TGTGCCAGTAGCTTCGGGACAGGGCCCGAAAAACTGTTTTTT
-	TRBD1	TRBV6-1	TRBJ1-1	CASSDGDRAMAEAFF	TGTGCCAGCAGTGATGGGGACAGGGCGATGGCTGAAGCTTTCTTT
-	-	TRBV6-5	TRBJ2-7	CASSPSSQFSYEQYF	TGTGCCAGCAGCCCCTCGAGCCAATTCTCCTACGAGCAGTACTTC
-	TRBD1	TRBV7-3	TRBJ1-2	CASSLRGTGDIWGYTF	TGTGCCAGCAGCTTAAGGGGGACAGGGGATATATGGGGCTACACCTTC
-	TRBD1	TRBV19	TRBJ1-1	CASSPQGDTEAFF	TGTGCCAGTAGTCCACAGGGGGACACTGAAGCTTTCTTT
-	TRBD1	TRBV11-2	TRBJ2-1	CASRTTGTGRNEQFF	TGTGCCAGCAGGACCACCGGGACAGGGCGCAATGAGCAGTTCTTC
-	-	TRBV6-5	TRBJ2-7	CASTPGPYYEQYF	TGTGCCAGCACCCCGGGTCCCTACTACGAGCAGTACTTC
-	-	TRBV7-6	TRBJ2-7	CASRPHPSAGSYEQYF	TGTGCCAGCAGACCCCACCCTAGCGCTGGCTCCTACGAGCAGTACTTC
-	-	TRBV6-5	TRBJ1-1	CASSYAGGNTEAFF	TGTGCCAGCAGTTACGCGGGAGGCAACACTGAAGCTTTCTTT
-	-	TRBV2	TRBJ1-6	CASSDQASNSPLHF	TGTGCCAGCAGTGATCAGGCGTCAAATTCACCCCTCCACTTT
-	TRBD2	TRBV7-3	TRBJ2-3	CASSLWGGGADTQYF	TGTGCCAGCAGCTTATGGGGCGGGGGGGCAGATACGCAGTATTTT
few	-	TRBV5-4	TRBJ1-2	CASTRGFGANYGYTF	TGTGCCAGCACGCGGGGGTTCGGAGCTAACTATGGCTACACCTTC
-	TRBD1	TRBV11-2	TRBJ1-2	CASSLDRGPIYGYTF	TGTGCCAGCAGCTTAGACAGGGGGCCCATCTATGGCTACACCTTC
once	TRBD1	TRBV9	TRBJ1-4	CASSTDRVPEKLFF	TGTGCCAGCAGTACCGACAGGGTCCCTGAAAAACTGTTTTTT
-	-	TRBV10-3	TRBJ2-1	CAISESRGGPNEQFF	TGTGCCATCAGTGAGTCTAGGGGGGGCCCCAATGAGCAGTTCTTC
once	TRBD1	TRBV7-9	TRBJ2-2	CASSGQGTTGELFF	TGTGCCAGCAGCGGACAGGGTACCACCGGGGAGCTGTTTTTT
-	TRBD2	TRBV7-9	TRBJ2-5	CASSISGVYQETQYF	TGTGCCAGCAGCATAAGCGGGGTGTACCAAGAGACCCAGTACTTC
-	TRBD1	TRBV6-5	TRBJ1-1	CASSSTGTGGTEAFF	TGTGCCAGCAGTTCCACCGGGACAGGGGGTACTGAAGCTTTCTTT
-	TRBD1	TRBV6-5	TRBJ1-2	CASSYSNRGLGGYTF	TGTGCCAGCAGTTACTCCAACAGGGGTTTGGGTGGCTACACCTTC
-	TRBD2	TRBV30	TRBJ2-1	CAWAGTSGGNEQFF	TGTGCCTGGGCCGGGACTAGCGGGGGTAATGAGCAGTTCTTC
-	-	TRBV6-5	TRBJ1-2	CASNGGYGYTF	TGTGCCAGCAACGGGGGCTATGGCTACACCTTC
-	TRBD1	TRBV6-4	TRBJ1-2	CASSDSGRGVSYGYTF	TGTGCCAGCAGTGACTCGGGCAGGGGGGTAAGCTATGGCTACACCTTC
-	TRBD2	TRBV7-2	TRBJ2-1	CVSSPHILAGGYNEQFF	TGTGTCAGCAGTCCTCATATTCTAGCGGGAGGGTACAATGAGCAGTTCTTC
-	-	TRBV25-1	TRBJ2-3	CASSDFGRPAGAPDTQYF	TGTGCCAGCAGTGATTTCGGTCGTCCTGCAGGGGCTCCGGATACGCAGTATTTT
few	TRBD1	TRBV19	TRBJ1-1	CAIATGPFTEAFF	TGTGCCATTGCGACAGGGCCATTTACTGAAGCTTTCTTT
-	-	TRBV11-2	TRBJ2-7	CASRGGVAGVYEQYF	TGTGCCAGCAGAGGGGGGGTCGCAGGAGTCTACGAGCAGTACTTC
-	-	TRBV7-2	TRBJ1-1	CASSGRGAASTEAFF	TGTGCCAGCAGCGGGAGGGGGGCAGCGAGCACTGAAGCTTTCTTT